This T cell receptor beta chain was sequenced for a study of cytomegalovirus exposure and HLA in healthy donors. V shed 5 bases, J shed 1 base, and the junction held 7 bases outside the gene matches. Germline lookup yields CDR1 SGHTA and CDR2 FQGNSA. The CDR3 totals 16 residues. Despite likely unrecorded immune exposures, the donors were nominally healthy at the time of sampling. PCR employed 60 Vbeta and 13 Jbeta primers. Clones were read by immunoSEQ multiplex PCR, and TCRdb kept only the in-frame ones, dropping some. The sample shows about 140,000 clones, about 84% of them seen only once. Comment on this clone: Its antigen is not identified.

General study points: Specificity of three CMV-associated chains for CMV antigens was verified in vitro.

The receptor's source is a woman aged 18-35 years in good health and CMV-seropositive. Sample: PBMCs. This chain links TRBV7-2 with TRBJ2-7; 11 nucleotides agree with TRBD1. The CDR3 bases are TGTGCCAGCAGCCCTACCGGGACAGGGGGTTCCTACGAGCAGTACTTC. This sequence encodes CASSPTGTGGSYEQYF.